Shown below are 5 T cell receptor beta chains from a single sample sequenced in a study of blood T cell repertoires in COVID-19. TCRdb's table, derived via immunoSEQ multiplex PCR, lists solely in-frame clones and lacks some. The sample yields 130,000 to 150,000 clones, 88% seen once. Sequenced sample: peripheral blood. Receptor source: a woman in her forties or fifties with acute or convalescent COVID-19.

This clone was seen a single time. In DNA, the CDR3 is TGCGCCAGCAGCTCCGGGACAGGGAACTACGAGCAGTACTTC. It yields the protein CASSSGTGNYEQYF. The chain links TRBV5-1 to TRBJ2-7; 9 bases are a match to TRBD1. CDR1 and CDR2 from the germline V gene are SGHRS and YFSETQ. With 3 bases clipped from V and 3 bases from J, the junction kept 4 bases outside the gene matches. The CDR3 has 14 amino acids.

In its sample, this clone was seen a few times. V usage is TRBV18 and J usage is TRBJ1-5; 7 bases fit TRBD1. The V and J ends lost 3 bases and 3 bases, in that order; junction bases with no gene match: 2. The CDR3 has 14 residues. CDR1 is KGHSH, CDR2 LQKENI, per germline. CDR3 sequence (DNA): TGTGCCAGCTCACCCGGGACAGTCAATCAGCCCCAGCATTTT. Amino acid sequence: CASSPGTVNQPQHF.

This rearrangement joins TRBV6-5 to TRBJ1-2; the D gene is possibly TRBD1 (5 bases). The germline gives CDR1 MNHEY, CDR2 SVGAGI. Trimming cost V 2 bases and J 8 bases, with 9 bases left between them. The CDR3 spans 12 residues. The CDR3 DNA is TGTGCCAGCAGTTACCAGGGCCTAGGCTACACCTTC. This encodes CASSYQGLGYTF.

DNA of the CDR3: TGTGCCAGCTCCGGGACAGAGGACTACGAGCAGTACTTC. Translating gives CASSGTEDYEQYF. V gene TRBV27 combines with J gene TRBJ2-7; TRBD1 aligns across 7 bases. Germline V gene data show CDR1 as MNHEY and CDR2 as SMNVEV (reference sequence). V gave up 8 bases and J gave up 3 bases; unmatched junction bases: 7. The CDR3 runs 13 residues.

V gene TRBV18 combines with J gene TRBJ1-2; maybe TRBD1 (5 bases). The CDR3 consists of 14 residues. The germline V gene encodes CDR1 KGHSH and CDR2 LQKENI. Trimming took 4 bases from V and 4 from J, leaving 13 bases between them. CDR3: CASSRQTDIYGYTF. The CDR3 DNA is TGTGCCAGCTCACGGCAGACAGACATCTATGGCTACACCTTC.